The 8 T cell receptor beta chains reported below all come from one sample, sequenced in a study of blood T cell repertoires in COVID-19. Method: immunoSEQ multiplex PCR; TCRdb's copy keeps in-frame clones and lacks some. In the table there are over 300,000 clones, roughly 90% of which are singletons. Material: peripheral blood. The receptors shown here come from a man in his forties with acute or convalescent COVID-19.

The rearrangement joins TRBV15 to TRBJ1-4, with D unresolved. V gave up 6 bases and J gave up 3 bases, with 14 bases separating them. In germline, CDR1 is LNHNV, CDR2 YYDKDF (reference sequence). The CDR3 loop spans 15 amino acids. The CDR3 sequence: CATRRTSGANEKLFF. The CDR3 DNA sequence: TGTGCCACCAGACGTACCTCCGGAGCTAATGAAAAACTGTTTTTT.

The V gene is TRBV9, the J gene TRBJ2-5, with a tentative D call TRBD2 (6 bases). The germline CDR1 and CDR2 sequences are SGDLS and YYNGEE. The V end was cut by 4 bases, the J end by 5 bases, with 18 bases between. This CDR3 has 15 residues. The CDR3, as DNA: TGTGCCAGCAGCCCCCGAGGGCCTGGGGGGGAGACCCAGTACTTC. This sequence encodes CASSPRGPGGETQYF. The full variable domain, rest sourced from reference TRBV9 and TRBJ2-5, is DSGVTQTPKHLITATGQRVTLRCSPRSGDLSVYWYQQSLDQGLQFLIQYYNGEERAKGNILERFSAQQFPDLHSELNLSSLELGDSALYFCASSPRGPGGETQYFGPGTRLLVL.

The rearrangement uses TRBV28 and TRBJ1-5; D remains unclear. Germline V CDR1 and CDR2: MDHEN, SYDVKM. The CDR3 covers 15 residues. V gave up 4 bases and J gave up 3 bases, with 13 bases separating them. CDR3 residues: CASSSPPSLNQPQHF. In DNA, the CDR3 is TGTGCCAGCAGTTCCCCCCCGTCCCTCAATCAGCCCCAGCATTTT.

The J gene is TRBJ1-2, the V gene TRBV7-2, with TRBD1 identical over 7 bases. This CDR3 spans 15 amino acids. The J segment lost 0 bases and the V segment lost 3 bases, leaving 4 bases of the junction unmatched. The germline V gene encodes CDR1 SGHTA and CDR2 FQGNSA. For the CDR3, the DNA is TGTGCCAGCAGCTTTAACGACAGGGCTAACTATGGCTACACCTTC. Its translation is CASSFNDRANYGYTF.

About this clone itself: The sample carries other DNA sequences with the same CDR3. The chain has TRBV7-3 and TRBJ1-1; D is perhaps TRBD1 (5 bases). CDR1 and CDR2 from the germline V gene are SGHTA and FQGTGA. The CDR3 sequence is 13 residues long. Trimming left V 2 bases short and J 1 base short, with 5 bases between. CDR3 loop: CASSLQGNTEAFF. CDR3 nucleotides: TGTGCCAGCAGCTTACAGGGGAACACTGAAGCTTTCTTT.

This clone was recorded once. V usage is TRBV7-2 and J usage is TRBJ2-1; D is possibly TRBD2 (6 bases). The CDR3 spans 15 residues. The V end was cut by 0 bases, the J end by 8 bases, with 14 bases between. Germline V gives CDR1 SGHTA, CDR2 FQGNSA. This CDR3 reads CASSLATSFKDEQFF. In DNA form, the CDR3 reads TGTGCCAGCAGCTTAGCAACTAGCTTTAAGGATGAGCAGTTCTTC.

The chain joins TRBV9 to TRBJ1-1; D remains unclear. The CDR3 runs to 14 residues. Trimming stripped 3 bases from V and 0 bases from J, with 9 bases between. Germline V gene sequence: CDR1 SGDLS, CDR2 YYNGEE. The CDR3 sequence is CASSGGVMNTEAFF. The CDR3 coding sequence is TGTGCCAGCAGCGGCGGGGTGATGAACACTGAAGCTTTCTTT.

V gene TRBV6-4 combines with J gene TRBJ2-1, with a possible D match to TRBD1 (6 bases). Germline V CDR1 and CDR2: MRHNA, SNTAGT. The CDR3 extends over 13 amino acids. The V end lost 5 bases, the J end lost 5 bases, and 10 bases lay between the germline ends. This chain's CDR3 is CASSIDRNNEQFF. CDR3 sequence (DNA): TGTGCCAGCAGTATCGACAGGAACAATGAGCAGTTCTTC.